What follows are 17 T cell receptor beta chains derived from one specimen sequenced in a study of metastatic and nonmetastatic thyroid tumors. TCRdb re-analyzed the PCR reads using MiXCR. This sample yields tens of thousands of clones, of which under 15% are seen a single time; roughly 9.1% belongs to the top ten. No patient received treatment before thyroid surgery. The sample comprised tumor tissue. These receptor sequences come from a female donor with papillary thyroid cancer or a benign thyroid nodule (not recorded which). Some clones in this sample may be carry-over from other donors' samples.

In this sample, this clone turned up many times. The chain is built from TRBV20-1 and TRBJ2-1; no definite D call. Trimming stripped 2 bases from V and 0 bases from J, with 8 bases between. The CDR3 is made up of 14 amino acids. Germline V gives CDR1 DFQATT, CDR2 SNEGSKA (reference sequence). CDR3 region: CSARRRSSYNEQFF. The CDR3 nucleotides are TGCAGTGCTAGAAGGCGGAGCTCCTACAATGAGCAGTTCTTC.

There are many counts of this clone. Distinct nucleotide sequences in the sample also encode this CDR3. The chain couples TRBV9 to TRBJ1-5; D gene unclear. V was trimmed by 4 bases and J by 3 bases, leaving 14 bases between them. This CDR3 is 15 amino acids long. Germline V gene lookup returns CDR1 SGDLS and CDR2 YYNGEE. CDR3 sequence: CASSPTLAFNQPQHF. CDR3 bases: TGTGCCAGCAGCCCTACCCTGGCGTTCAATCAGCCCCAGCATTTT.

This clone came up many times. J is TRBJ2-3 and V is TRBV7-2; 11 nucleotides match TRBD2. Germline V CDR1 and CDR2: SGHTA, FQGNSA. This CDR3 region has 15 residues. V was clipped by 5 bases and J by 5 bases; unmatched bases: 6. The CDR3 DNA reads TGTGCCAGCAGCGCACTAGCGGGAGCAGGAGATACGCAGTATTTT. Translated, it gives CASSALAGAGDTQYF.

This clone was seen ten or more times. V is TRBV24-1 and J is TRBJ2-3; no reliable D call. V dropped 1 base and J dropped 5 bases, with 12 bases sitting between them. The germline CDR1 and CDR2 sequences are KGHDR and SFDVKD. CDR3 length: 15 residues. Here the CDR3 reads CATSDFGGEQDTQYF. CDR3 bases: TGTGCCACCAGTGATTTCGGCGGAGAACAAGATACGCAGTATTTT.

This clone was observed at least ten times. This rearrangement joins TRBV7-9 to TRBJ1-1, with D tentatively TRBD1 (6 bases). Between the trimmed V and J ends, which lost 4 bases and 5 bases, there was a span of 14 bases. The germline V gene has CDR1 SEHNR and CDR2 FQNEAQ (reference sequence). The CDR3 consists of 14 residues. The CDR3 loop is CASSSGVWTTEAFF. CDR3 sequence (DNA): TGTGCCAGCAGCTCAGGGGTGTGGACGACTGAAGCTTTCTTT.

This clone was observed at least ten times. CDR3 sequence: CSARYRAGNQPQHF. For the CDR3, the DNA is TGCAGTGCTAGATACAGGGCGGGCAATCAGCCCCAGCATTTT. The chain links TRBV20-1 to TRBJ1-5; maybe TRBD1 (6 bases). The germline gives CDR1 DFQATT, CDR2 SNEGSKA (reference sequence). Between the trimmed V and J ends, which lost 2 bases and 2 bases, there was a span of 10 bases. The CDR3 is made up of 14 amino acids.

V is TRBV6-5 and J is TRBJ1-2; D is unresolved. Germline loops: CDR1 MNHEY, CDR2 SVGAGI. This CDR3 contains 14 residues. Trimming cost V 7 bases and J 6 bases, with 18 bases left between them. In DNA, the CDR3 is TGTGCCAGCATTTCGCTCAGGCGTGGGAATGGCTACACCTTC. This sequence encodes CASISLRRGNGYTF.

Turning to this clone: A clone one base away is much larger, so this may be a read error. The chain uses TRBV7-9 and TRBJ1-3; maybe TRBD1 (6 bases). In germline, CDR1 is SEHNR, CDR2 FQNEAQ (reference sequence). This CDR3 region has 14 residues. The germline V and J ends were trimmed by 11 bases and 8 bases, with 22 bases remaining between them. CDR3 nucleotide sequence: TGTGCCGGAGGGGGGCAAGGGGTCGCGGACACCATATATTTT. It encodes CAGGGQGVADTIYF.

This clone showed up many times. Possible read error: a much larger clone is one base away. Other DNA sequences in the sample encode the same CDR3. This chain joins TRBV27 and TRBJ2-1, with D maybe TRBD2 (7 bases). The CDR3 covers 15 residues. Trimming cost V 5 bases and J 2 bases, with 13 bases left between them. Germline V CDR1 and CDR2: MNHEY, SMNVEV (reference sequence). CDR3 coding DNA: TGTGCCAGCAGTCCAACGGGGGGCACCTACAATGAGCAGTTCTTC. Encoded protein: CASSPTGGTYNEQFF.

This clone came up many times. This rearrangement joins TRBV6-1 to TRBJ1-3; D possibly corresponds to TRBD1 (5 bases). Trimming removed 6 bases at V and 0 bases at J, with 12 bases between. Per germline, CDR1 MNHNS and CDR2 SASEGT. The CDR3 has 15 amino acids. The CDR3 DNA is TGTGCCAGCAGACTTACAGGTAGCTCTGGAAACACCATATATTTT. Its protein product is CASRLTGSSGNTIYF.

Comments on this clone: Since the CDR3 does not end with the conserved phenylalanine or tryptophan, this likely comes from a read error. DNA of the CDR3: TGTGCCAGCACTTCATTACCGGGACTGGGCTACACCTCC. Its protein is CASTSLPGLGYTS. V usage is TRBV28 and J usage is TRBJ1-2, with D possibly matching TRBD1 (5 bases). Per germline, CDR1 MDHEN and CDR2 SYDVKM. Between the trimmed V and J ends, which lost 7 bases and 8 bases, there was a span of 17 bases. The CDR3 extends over 13 amino acids.

As regards this clone: Other DNA sequences in this specimen translate into the identical CDR3. The rearrangement joins TRBV3-1 to TRBJ2-7; the D is unclear. This CDR3 has 15 residues. Germline-derived CDR1 and CDR2 are LGHDT and YNNKEL (reference sequence). Trimming took 1 base from V and 1 from J, leaving 11 bases between them. The CDR3 sequence is CASSQALGGSYEQYF. As DNA, the CDR3 is TGTGCCAGCAGCCAAGCCTTGGGCGGATCCTACGAGCAGTACTTC.

This clone came up many times. CDR3 region: CSAILPRGGSYNEQFF. For the CDR3, the DNA is TGCAGCGCCATCCTACCCCGCGGGGGTTCCTACAATGAGCAGTTCTTC. V is TRBV29-1 and J is TRBJ2-1; 7 bases line up with TRBD2. The CDR3 contains 16 residues. V lost 7 bases, J lost 1 base, and 13 bases stayed unmatched. Germline V gene sequence: CDR1 SQVTM, CDR2 ANQGSEA.

The chain couples TRBV30 to TRBJ2-1; no reliable D call. Germline CDR1 GTSNPN, CDR2 SVGIG (reference sequence). Trimming pared 5 bases from V and 6 bases from J, leaving 20 bases between. CDR3 length: 15 residues. The CDR3 DNA sequence: TGTGCCTGGGGTGCGGAATATCCCTCTCCCAATGAGCAGTTCTTC. This encodes CAWGAEYPSPNEQFF.

This clone was seen repeatedly, ten times or more. The V call is TRBV9, the J call TRBJ1-2; tentatively, D is TRBD1 (5 bases). V lost 0 bases and J lost 4, with 7 bases in between. The length of the CDR3 is 13 residues. The germline gives CDR1 SGDLS, CDR2 YYNGEE. The CDR3 reads CASSVAQGYGYTF. The CDR3 coding sequence is TGTGCCAGCAGCGTAGCCCAGGGCTATGGCTACACCTTC.

This clone was detected ten times or more. V is TRBV12-3 or TRBV12-4 and J is TRBJ1-5; a weak D match, TRBD1 (5 bases). CDR3 size: 15 residues. V was clipped by 6 bases and J by 3 bases, with 15 bases between them. CDR3 coding DNA: TGTGCCAGCAGCCCCCCCGGGGCTCTCAATCAGCCCCAGCATTTT. It codes for CASSPPGALNQPQHF.

There are many counts of this clone. The chain uses TRBV6-1 and TRBJ1-5, with D hard to call. V lost 5 bases to trimming and J lost 0 bases, with 5 bases between them. CDR1 and CDR2 (germline): MNHNS, SASEGT. This CDR3 spans 13 amino acids. In nucleotides, the CDR3 is TGTGCCAGCAGTTCCTATAGCAATCAGCCCCAGCATTTT. Encoded protein: CASSSYSNQPQHF.